A selection of T cell receptor beta chains follows, all from one sample in a study of blood T cells in healthy people across ages. From the 5' RACE reads, TCRdb called clonotypes with MiXCR, one entry per CDR3 protein. This table has over 300,000 distinct CDR3 sequences, 45% to 60% appearing once. The sample comprised blood. These receptors all stem from a man aged 55 to 70 in good health. The CDR3 runs from the conserved cysteine through the conserved F or W. Each record gives: V gene, J gene, CDR3 protein.

>TRBV9|TRBJ2-5
CASSEQGTSGIETQYF
>TRBV9|TRBJ1-4
CASSPRDRGRVIDEKLFF
>TRBV24-1|TRBJ2-3
CATSDRDSPMDTQYF
>TRBV7-3|TRBJ2-1
CASSLDGSRGNEQFF
>TRBV20-1|TRBJ2-1
CSARGGTPSSNNEQFF
>TRBV27|TRBJ2-5
CASSPRPGVAEVLGGETQYF
>TRBV5-8|TRBJ2-3
CASSLGIRTDTQYF
>TRBV28|TRBJ2-1
CASSPGRLAPGRGSYNEQFF
>TRBV5-8|TRBJ2-1
CASSRIRVGSCNEQFF
>TRBV7-9|TRBJ1-5
CASSMNNQPQHF
>TRBV7-3|TRBJ2-3
CASSPSQSDTQYF
>TRBV5-1|TRBJ1-5
CASSPGSPQGPQHF
>TRBV9|TRBJ2-4
CASSVGNSQNIQYF
>TRBV4-3|TRBJ2-2
CAGSQVGGATGELFF
>TRBV28|TRBJ2-1
CASSFQVITEQFF
>TRBV7-2|TRBJ1-2
CASSSTRDRVHYGYTF
>TRBV6-2/TRBV6-3|TRBJ2-7
CASSYSWYEQYF
>TRBV5-1|TRBJ2-1
CASSLQLGNEQFF
>TRBV20-1|TRBJ2-1
CSARRESSYNEQFF
>TRBV27|TRBJ2-5
CASSLLFATVPETQYF
>TRBV7-2|TRBJ2-7
CASRRGTDSYEQYF
>TRBV6-6|TRBJ2-7
CASSPSGRRSYEQYF
>TRBV7-2|TRBJ1-2
CASSPWEMGRGYTF
>TRBV20-1|TRBJ2-1
CSATRTSGVEETQFF
>TRBV28|TRBJ1-6
CASSLPGQIGNSPLHF
>TRBV11-2|TRBJ2-5
CASSGPGLPMETQYF
>TRBV29-1|TRBJ1-2
CSAGPGGDGYTF
>TRBV6-1|TRBJ2-7
CASSVYSETMTREQYF
>TRBV6-5|TRBJ2-7
CASRGMGRSYEQYF
>TRBV20-1|TRBJ2-7
CSARDRSASPYEQYF
>TRBV6-2/TRBV6-3|TRBJ2-4
CASSYSGRIQYF
>TRBV28|TRBJ2-3
CASSPGDKWADTQYF
>TRBV29-1|.
CSAPPEGRNEQYF
>TRBV5-5|TRBJ1-5
CASSSSGQAYGPQHF
>TRBV25-1|.
CASRGSVETQYF
>TRBV4-1|TRBJ1-4
CASSQGPTRSTNEKLFF
>TRBV14|TRBJ2-4
CASSPVQGAGIQYF
>TRBV20-1|TRBJ2-7
CSARGGADYEQYF
>TRBV27|.
CASSFLASRDEQYF
>TRBV27|TRBJ2-7
CASRTSFQQYF
>TRBV4-2|TRBJ1-2
CASSQDRTGNYGYTF
>TRBV3-1|TRBJ2-3
CASQRGEDTQYF
>TRBV12-3/TRBV12-4|TRBJ2-7
CASSLGGGYYEQYF
>TRBV27|TRBJ2-6
CASSLRRSRSTGSSGANVLTF
>TRBV27|TRBJ1-1
CASRPMTGRATEAFF
>TRBV3-1|TRBJ2-3
CASSPSVTGWDTDTQYF
>TRBV5-6|.
CASSLAAGVLSSYNEQYF
>TRBV6-2/TRBV6-3|TRBJ2-5
CASSRGTTRSETQYF
>TRBV12-3/TRBV12-4|TRBJ2-1
CASSLAGVGNEQFF